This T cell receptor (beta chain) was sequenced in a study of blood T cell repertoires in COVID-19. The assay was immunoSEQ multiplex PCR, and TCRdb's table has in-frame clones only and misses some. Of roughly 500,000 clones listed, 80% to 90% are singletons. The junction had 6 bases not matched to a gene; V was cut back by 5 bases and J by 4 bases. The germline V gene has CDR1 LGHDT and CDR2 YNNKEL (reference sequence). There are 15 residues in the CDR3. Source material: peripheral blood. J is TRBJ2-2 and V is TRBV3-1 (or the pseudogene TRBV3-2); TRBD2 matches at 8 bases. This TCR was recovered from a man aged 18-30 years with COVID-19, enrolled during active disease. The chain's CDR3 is CASSNTGGSTGELFF. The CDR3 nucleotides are TGTGCCAGCAGCAACACGGGGGGGAGCACCGGGGAGCTGTTTTTT.